This T cell receptor (beta chain) was profiled in a study of graft-versus-host responses after intestinal transplantation. Study context: Anti-thymocyte globulin induction was given to all recipients, followed by tacrolimus and steroids for 2 to 4 years.

The table came from immunoSEQ multiplex PCR; TCRdb's copy has only in-frame clones and leaves some out. The sample shows fewer than 120,000 clones, just over 90% of them seen only once. Trimming cost V 4 bases and J 5 bases; bases outside gene matches: 7. The CDR3 runs to 15 residues. CDR1 and CDR2 (germline): LNHDA, SQIVND (reference sequence). On this clone: Its specificity is not known.

Overall study findings and caveats: Some GvH clones appeared in ileal mucosa or blood before recipient bone marrow. After transplant, early declines in HvG clones were associated with peak levels of circulating GvH clones.

This chain uses TRBV19 with TRBJ1-2, with 10 nucleotides matching TRBD1. The TCR sequence derives from a human donor who received an intestinal transplant. The sequenced sample was unstimulated CD8+ T cells sorted from spleen or lymph node cells, obtained before intestinal transplant. In DNA, the CDR3 is TGTGCCAGTAGTACCGCGGGACAGGGGACGTATGGCTACACCTTC. It encodes CASSTAGQGTYGYTF.